This is a list of T cell receptor beta chains from one sample in a study of T cell responses to AZD1222 COVID-19 vaccine. TCRdb's copy holds only in-frame clones and misses some; the assay was immunoSEQ multiplex PCR. The sample has over 120,000 clones, approximately 90% seen once. The sample in question was peripheral blood, obtained on day 0 of AZD1222 vaccination. The origin of the receptors is an adult in good health. Both conserved end residues are part of each CDR3. D genes are given only for firm matches. Expanded clones get a size class; other rows say once, few or many, or leave the size out.

clone_size	d_call	v_call	j_call	cdr3_nt	cdr3_aa
-	TRBD1	TRBV7-2	TRBJ1-2	TGTGCCAGCAGCTCAGGGGGGAACTATGGCTACACCTTC	CASSSGGNYGYTF
-	-	TRBV3-1/TRBV3-2	TRBJ1-2	TGTGCCAGCAGCCCCAGCGGCAGCTATGGCTACACCTTC	CASSPSGSYGYTF
-	TRBD1	TRBV5-6	TRBJ2-7	TGTGCCAGCAGCTTGGGGGCAGGGGGCTACCCGAAGGAGCAGTACTTC	CASSLGAGGYPKEQYF
-	-	TRBV15	TRBJ1-4	TGTGCCACCAGCAGAGAACCACAAAAGAATGAAAAACTGTTTTTT	CATSREPQKNEKLFF
-	-	TRBV4-3	TRBJ1-2	TGCGCCAGCAGCCAAGATACGCGGGGGGGCTACACCTTC	CASSQDTRGGYTF
-	-	TRBV4-2	TRBJ1-4	TGTGCCAGCAGCCCCCCCAACCCGCGGTGGAACCAAAAACTGTTTTTT	CASSPPNPRWNQKLFF
-	TRBD1	TRBV23-1	TRBJ1-1	TGCGCCAGCACCTTTATGCCGGGACAGGCGGCAAACACTGAAGCTTTCTTT	CASTFMPGQAANTEAFF
-	-	TRBV7-2	TRBJ2-5	TGTGCCAGCAGCTTATCACGAGGGGAGACCCAGTACTTC	CASSLSRGETQYF
-	-	TRBV3-1/TRBV3-2	TRBJ1-2	TGTGCCAGCAGCCAAGGGAGCGGGAGAGAGTATGGCTACACCTTC	CASSQGSGREYGYTF
-	-	TRBV9	TRBJ1-4	TGTGCCAGCAGCGTAGTGGGACATACTGCAACTAATGAAAAACTGTTTTTT	CASSVVGHTATNEKLFF
-	TRBD1	TRBV5-4	TRBJ1-6	TGTGCCAGCAGCTCCGCACCGGGACAGACTAATTCACCCCTCCACTTT	CASSSAPGQTNSPLHF
-	TRBD1	TRBV2	TRBJ2-7	TGTGCCAGCACCGAGGGACAGGGGCATTGGGAGCAGTACTTC	CASTEGQGHWEQYF
-	-	TRBV5-1	TRBJ1-2	TGCGCCAGCAGAATTACAGGCGATGGCTACACCTTC	CASRITGDGYTF
-	TRBD1	TRBV5-1	TRBJ1-1	TGCGCCAGCAGCTTGGCGGTCAGGGGGTCCACTGAAGCTTTCTTT	CASSLAVRGSTEAFF
-	TRBD1	TRBV7-6	TRBJ1-5	TGTGCCAGCAGCCCCTGGACAGGGGATTTAAGCAATCAGCCCCAGCATTTT	CASSPWTGDLSNQPQHF
-	-	TRBV27	TRBJ1-2	TGTGCCAGCAGTTTAGGCAGGAACTATGGCTACACCTTC	CASSLGRNYGYTF
-	-	TRBV18	TRBJ1-4	TGTGCCAGCTCTCCCGTGGACCGTGAAAAACTGTTTTTT	CASSPVDREKLFF
-	TRBD2	TRBV3-1/TRBV3-2	TRBJ2-7	TGTGCCAGCAGCCAAGATTTGGCGGGGGGGTACTGCGAGCAGTACTTC	CASSQDLAGGYCEQYF
-	TRBD2	TRBV5-4	TRBJ2-1	TGTGCCAGCAGCTTGGCGGGGGGTGGCGTAAATGAGCAGTTCTTC	CASSLAGGGVNEQFF
few	TRBD2	TRBV6-2/TRBV6-3	TRBJ2-2	TGTGCCAGCAGTGGAAGCGGGGCCGACACCGGGGAGCTGTTTTTT	CASSGSGADTGELFF
-	-	TRBV10-1	TRBJ1-3	TGCGCCAGCAGCGAGGGTTCTGGAAACACCATATATTTT	CASSEGSGNTIYF
-	TRBD1	TRBV18	TRBJ1-2	TGTGCCAGCTCTCCGGACAGGGCCTATGGCTACACCTTC	CASSPDRAYGYTF
-	TRBD1	TRBV7-9	TRBJ1-2	TGTGCCAGCAGTTCGGACAGGGCGTATGGCTACACCTTC	CASSSDRAYGYTF
-	-	TRBV5-1	TRBJ2-2	TGCGCCAGCAGCTCGACGAAAATGGGGACCGGGGAGCTGTTTTTT	CASSSTKMGTGELFF
-	-	TRBV19	TRBJ2-5	TGTGCCAGTAGTATTTATGGGGGGTACCAAGAGACCCAGTACTTC	CASSIYGGYQETQYF
-	-	TRBV28	TRBJ2-3	TGTGCCAGCAGAACCTGGAGGGGGGGCACAGATACGCAGTATTTT	CASRTWRGGTDTQYF
once	-	TRBV27	TRBJ1-2	TGTGCCAGCAGTTTAGGGGGAGGGGGAGGCTACACCTTC	CASSLGGGGGYTF
-	TRBD1	TRBV19	TRBJ1-2	TGTGCCAGTAGCGAGGGGACAGGGGTCACCTATGGCTACACCTTC	CASSEGTGVTYGYTF
-	-	TRBV2	TRBJ2-7	TGTGCCAGCCTCAAGGGGGTTAGGGGCTACGAGCAGTACTTC	CASLKGVRGYEQYF
-	TRBD1	TRBV25-1	TRBJ1-4	TGTGCCAGCAGTGAATTGGGAGACAGGGGCCTTAATGAAAAACTGTTTTTT	CASSELGDRGLNEKLFF
few	-	TRBV5-4	TRBJ1-4	TGTGCCAGCAGCACCTCGACAGAAGCTAATGAAAAACTGTTTTTT	CASSTSTEANEKLFF
-	TRBD1	TRBV6-5	TRBJ2-2	TGTGCCAGCAGCCTTACAGGGGCCGGGGAGCTGTTTTTT	CASSLTGAGELFF
-	TRBD1	TRBV7-8	TRBJ1-2	TGTGCCAGCAGCTTACTACAGGGGGCTAACTATGGCTACACCTTC	CASSLLQGANYGYTF
-	TRBD1	TRBV7-9	TRBJ1-2	TGTGCCAGCAGCTTAGCGGGGACAGGGGGCGGCTATGGCTACACCTTC	CASSLAGTGGGYGYTF